This T cell receptor beta chain comes out of a study of T cell repertoires in cytomegalovirus infection. At the level of the study: Public signatures in TCR beta pointed to CMV infection and matching HLA type.

Findings and caveats of the study: The ex vivo response was dominated by HLA-C-restricted CMV-specific TCR beta clonotypes. Public TCR beta family frequency separated CMV-and-HLA carriers, including in an independent cohort.

Germline-derived CDR1 and CDR2 are ENHRY and SYGVKD. V trimming: 4 bases; J trimming: 1 base; junction bases outside the gene matches: 6. The CDR3 has 15 amino acids. One entry per CDR3 protein, called by TCRdb with MiXCR from the reads. The top ten hold roughly 8.9% of the sample, which has some 300,000 distinct CDR3 sequences, roughly an eighth seen once. There are many counts of this clonotype. The antigen remains unidentified. The TCR originated in a human donor in good health (CMV status not recorded). Some clones in this sample may be carry-over from other donors' samples. This chain connects TRBV10-3 to TRBJ1-1; the match to TRBD1 covers 7 bases. The source material was PBMCs. The DNA of the CDR3 is TGTGCCATCAGTGCCACAGGGGAGGGGAACACTGAAGCTTTCTTT. Amino acid sequence: CAISATGEGNTEAFF.